Listed here is a single TCR beta chain. This clonotype was counted only a few times. Its antigen target is currently unknown. The record has no base qualities; no much larger clone is one base away. The data originate from a study of blood T cells in healthy people across ages (dated by TCRdb to the mid-2010s). Background for the entire study: In model experiments, template switching captured about one uniquely barcoded TCR beta cDNA molecule for every two T cells. To avoid experimental bias, donors of different ages were distributed randomly across sequencing lanes. For two donors (one aged 18 to 30 and one aged 80 or older), the study analyzed two additional independent replicas of 1 million unique cDNA reads from the same blood draw. Four age groups were formed from the donors: young (average 16 years), middle-aged (just under 40), aged (around 68) and long-lived (about 80). The study measured age-related changes in TCR beta repertoire diversity using deep sequencing normalized with unique cDNA molecular identifiers.

The donors were 40 or so Caucasian individuals from Russia, aged about 6 to 95 years, who were systemically healthy. Approximately 11 milliliters of peripheral blood were drawn from each donor into EDTA-treated Vacutainer tubes. Ficoll-Paque density-gradient centrifugation was used to isolate PBMCs, with at least 7 million per sample. Trizol reagent was used to extract total RNA from the PBMCs, yielding at least 6 micrograms per sample. The percentages of naive CD45RAhigh/CD27high T cells were determined by flow cytometry on a PBMC aliquot from every donor. Results and caveats for the whole study, not just this receptor: Total diversity estimates from one million sequenced T cells were considered lower bounds and underestimates. Observed TCR beta diversity per million T cells fell roughly linearly with age, and a significant reduction was already apparent by age around 40. Observed TCR beta diversity correlated strongly with the percentage of naive T cells measured by flow cytometry. Compared with the aged group, the long-lived group had more naive CD4+ T cells, fewer expanded clones and increased TCR diversity, a pattern suggesting age selection. Bulk unsorted PBMC profiling prevented conclusive comparison of naive and antigen-experienced compartments. The CMV infection status of donors was not known, potentially confounding age-related changes in expanded clonotypes.

Library construction relied on 5' RACE. Instrument used: Illumina HiSeq 2500. A second PCR of roughly 6 to 11 cycles was run with a J-beta primer mix and a sample-barcoded 5' primer. A template-switch 5' adaptor carrying 12 random nucleotides introduced a unique molecular identifier onto each TCR beta cDNA molecule. Each sample yielded at least 2.5 million CDR3-containing paired-end reads. First-strand cDNA was synthesized from all RNA with the Mint cDNA synthesis kit, primed by a TRBC-specific oligonucleotide. Following uracil-DNA glycosylase treatment, a first 18-cycle PCR with universal primers M1SS and BC2_uni_R was performed on all cDNA. In the source study's methods: For normalization, 1 million high-quality reads were randomly selected from each sample, with every read carrying a distinct molecular identifier. Reads with shared molecular identifiers were discarded instead of being binned into consensus sequences. MiTCR, set to a Q25 quality threshold and the strictest error-elimination algorithm, was used for CDR3 identification, clonotype clustering and error correction. A nonparametric unseen species model using Euler transformation provided a lower-bound estimate of total TCR beta diversity. Using fastp at Q25 and MiXCR, TCRdb reprocessed the public reads and kept productive beta chains. For every CDR3 protein sequence, its rows merge into one entry that carries the most common genes and DNA. The V and J calls here are based on TCRdb, not the publication. The sample yields about 1.6 million distinct CDR3 sequences; around 36% were counted once. The ten largest make up about 11% of the sample.

Per the germline V gene (reference sequence), SEHNR is the CDR1 and FQNEAQ is the CDR2. Inclusive of the bounding cysteine and phenylalanine, the CDR3 is 15 residues long. This entry keeps only the CDR3 DNA: 45 bases, framed from base 1. Trimming removed 4 bases from V and 4 bases from J; the gene matches leave 6 bases unexplained. In this chain, TRBV7-9 is recombined with TRBJ2-5; 10 middle bases align to TRBD1. The receptor comes from a woman in her thirties in good health. Material for sequencing was blood. The CDR3 reads as follows: CASSSGQGEVETQYF. In nucleotides, the sequence is TGTGCCAGCAGCTCAGGACAGGGGGAGGTAGAGACCCAGTACTTC.